This T cell receptor (beta chain) comes out of a study of CD8+CD57+ T cells in acquired aplastic anemia. Background on the study: Sorted CD4+ and CD8+ cells yielded DNA averaging around 3.2 ug.

Study-wide points: Simpson's diversity of CD8+ cells was not significantly different in patients compared with controls. Found in both controls and patients were some 30 CD8+ CDR3 sequences.

V lost 1 base and J 7 bases, leaving 11 bases between the germline ends. This CDR3 is built from 15 residues. Germline CDR1 SGHVS, CDR2 FQNEAQ. The authors sequenced patients whose flow cytometry had shown CD8+CD57+ cell expansion. Every patient was diagnosed with severe acquired aplastic anemia. The template for TCR beta VDJ and CDR3 sequence profiling was genomic DNA. Each CDR3 protein gets one entry after TCRdb re-called the reads with MiXCR. This sample has more than 150,000 distinct CDR3 sequences, with under 50% found just once. A remark on this clonotype: The antigen remains unidentified.

The specimen sequenced was sorted CD4+, CD8+, or CD8+CD57+ T cells (not recorded which) from PBMCs. This clonotype originated in a human donor with aplastic anemia. V is TRBV7-8 and J is TRBJ1-6; D unclear. The CDR3 loop reads CASSLEGQLNSPLHF. In DNA, the CDR3 is TGTGCCAGCAGCTTAGAGGGTCAGCTCAATTCACCCCTCCACTTT.